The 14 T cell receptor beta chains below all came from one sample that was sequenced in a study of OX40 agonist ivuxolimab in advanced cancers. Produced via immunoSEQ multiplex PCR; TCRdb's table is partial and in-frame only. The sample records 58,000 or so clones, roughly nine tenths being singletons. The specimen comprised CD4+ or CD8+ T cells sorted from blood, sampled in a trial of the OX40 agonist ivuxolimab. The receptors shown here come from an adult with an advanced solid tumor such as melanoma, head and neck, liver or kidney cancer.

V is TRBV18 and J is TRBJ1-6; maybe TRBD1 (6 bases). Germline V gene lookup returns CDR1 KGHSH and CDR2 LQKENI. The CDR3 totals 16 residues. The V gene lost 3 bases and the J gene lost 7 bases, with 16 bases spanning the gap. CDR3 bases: TGTGCCAGCTCACCGTCAGGGAAGGGGGGGAATTCACCCCTCCACTTT. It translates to CASSPSGKGGNSPLHF. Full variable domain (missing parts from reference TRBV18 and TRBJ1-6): NAGVMQNPRHLVRRRGQEARLRCSPMKGHSHVYWYRQLPEEGLKFMVYLQKENIIDESGMPKERFSAEFPKEGPSILRIQQVVRGDSAAYFCASSPSGKGGNSPLHFGNGTRLTVT.

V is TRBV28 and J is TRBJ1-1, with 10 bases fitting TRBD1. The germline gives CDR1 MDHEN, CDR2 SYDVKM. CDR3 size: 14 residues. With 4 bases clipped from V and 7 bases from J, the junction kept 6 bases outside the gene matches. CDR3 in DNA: TGTGCCAGCAGTTCCGGGACAGGGGCAGTTGAAGCTTTCTTT. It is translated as CASSSGTGAVEAFF.

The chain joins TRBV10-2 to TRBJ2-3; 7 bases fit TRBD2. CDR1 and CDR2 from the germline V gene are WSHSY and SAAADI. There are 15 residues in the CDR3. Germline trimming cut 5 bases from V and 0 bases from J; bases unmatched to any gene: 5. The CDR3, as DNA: TGCGCCAGCAGTCCCAGCGGGGCCAGCACAGATACGCAGTATTTT. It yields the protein CASSPSGASTDTQYF.

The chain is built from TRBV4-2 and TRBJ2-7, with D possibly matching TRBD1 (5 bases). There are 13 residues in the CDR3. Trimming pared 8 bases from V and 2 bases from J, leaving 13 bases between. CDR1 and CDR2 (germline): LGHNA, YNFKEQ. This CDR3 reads CASGPDTTYEQYF. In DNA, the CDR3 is TGTGCCAGCGGCCCGGACACTACCTACGAGCAGTACTTC.

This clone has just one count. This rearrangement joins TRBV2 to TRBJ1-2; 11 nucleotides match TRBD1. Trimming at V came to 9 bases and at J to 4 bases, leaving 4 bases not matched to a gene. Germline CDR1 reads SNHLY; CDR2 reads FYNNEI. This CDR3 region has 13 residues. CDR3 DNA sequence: TGTGCCAGAGGGGACAGGGGGTTCTATGGCTACACCTTC. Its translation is CARGDRGFYGYTF.

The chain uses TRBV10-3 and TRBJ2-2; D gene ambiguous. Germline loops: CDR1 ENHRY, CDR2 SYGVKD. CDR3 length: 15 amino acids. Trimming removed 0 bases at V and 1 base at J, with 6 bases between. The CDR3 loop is CAISESTQNTGELFF. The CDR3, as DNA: TGTGCCATCAGTGAGTCGACCCAGAACACCGGGGAGCTGTTTTTT.

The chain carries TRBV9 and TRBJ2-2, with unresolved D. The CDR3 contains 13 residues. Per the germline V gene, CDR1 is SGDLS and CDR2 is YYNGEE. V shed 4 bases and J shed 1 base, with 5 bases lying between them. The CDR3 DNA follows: TGTGCCAGCAGCCTCCTGAACACCGGGGAGCTGTTTTTT. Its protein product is CASSLLNTGELFF.

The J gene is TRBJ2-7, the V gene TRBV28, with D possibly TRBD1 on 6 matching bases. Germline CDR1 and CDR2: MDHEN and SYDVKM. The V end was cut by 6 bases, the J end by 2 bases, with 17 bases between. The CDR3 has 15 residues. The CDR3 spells CASRYTQGSTYEQYF. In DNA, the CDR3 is TGTGCCAGCAGGTACACACAGGGTTCCACCTACGAGCAGTACTTC.

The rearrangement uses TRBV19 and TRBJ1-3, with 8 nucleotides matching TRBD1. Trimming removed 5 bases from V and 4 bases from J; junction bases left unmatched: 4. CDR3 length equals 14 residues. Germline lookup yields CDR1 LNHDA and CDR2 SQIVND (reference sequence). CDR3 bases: TGTGCCAGTAGTTCACAGGGGGTCGGAAACACCATATATTTT. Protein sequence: CASSSQGVGNTIYF.

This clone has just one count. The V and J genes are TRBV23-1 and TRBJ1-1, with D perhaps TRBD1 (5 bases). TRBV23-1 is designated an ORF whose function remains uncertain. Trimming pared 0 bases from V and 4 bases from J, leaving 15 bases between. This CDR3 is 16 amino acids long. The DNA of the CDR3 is TGCGCCAGCAGTCAATCGAGAGGGGCTGTGGGCACTGAAGCTTTCTTT. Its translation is CASSQSRGAVGTEAFF.

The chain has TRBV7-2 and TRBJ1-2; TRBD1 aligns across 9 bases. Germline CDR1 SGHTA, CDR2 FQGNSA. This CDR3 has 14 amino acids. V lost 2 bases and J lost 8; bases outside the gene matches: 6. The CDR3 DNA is TGTGCCAGCAGCTTATTCCGGACAGGGGAAGGCTACACCTTC. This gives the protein CASSLFRTGEGYTF.

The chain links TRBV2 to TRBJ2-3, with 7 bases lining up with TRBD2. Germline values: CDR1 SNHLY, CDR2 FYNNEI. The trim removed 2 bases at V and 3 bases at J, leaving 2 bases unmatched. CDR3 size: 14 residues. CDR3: CASSEWDYTDTQYF. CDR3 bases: TGTGCCAGCAGTGAATGGGACTATACAGATACGCAGTATTTT.

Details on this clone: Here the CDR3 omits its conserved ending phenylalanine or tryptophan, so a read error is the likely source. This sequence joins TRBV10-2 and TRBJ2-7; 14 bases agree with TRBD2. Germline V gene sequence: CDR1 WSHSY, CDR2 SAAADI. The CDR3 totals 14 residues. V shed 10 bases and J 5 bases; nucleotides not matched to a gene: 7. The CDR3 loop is CATSGTSGGHEQYL. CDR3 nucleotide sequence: TGCGCCACCTCCGGGACTAGCGGGGGACACGAGCAGTACTTA.

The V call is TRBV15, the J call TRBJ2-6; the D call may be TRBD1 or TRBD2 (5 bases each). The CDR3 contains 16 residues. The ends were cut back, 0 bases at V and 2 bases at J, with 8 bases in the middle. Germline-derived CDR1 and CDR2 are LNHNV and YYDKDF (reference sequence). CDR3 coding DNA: TGTGCCACCAGCAGAGATCGAGGGGCTGGGGCCAACGTCCTGACTTTC. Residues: CATSRDRGAGANVLTF.